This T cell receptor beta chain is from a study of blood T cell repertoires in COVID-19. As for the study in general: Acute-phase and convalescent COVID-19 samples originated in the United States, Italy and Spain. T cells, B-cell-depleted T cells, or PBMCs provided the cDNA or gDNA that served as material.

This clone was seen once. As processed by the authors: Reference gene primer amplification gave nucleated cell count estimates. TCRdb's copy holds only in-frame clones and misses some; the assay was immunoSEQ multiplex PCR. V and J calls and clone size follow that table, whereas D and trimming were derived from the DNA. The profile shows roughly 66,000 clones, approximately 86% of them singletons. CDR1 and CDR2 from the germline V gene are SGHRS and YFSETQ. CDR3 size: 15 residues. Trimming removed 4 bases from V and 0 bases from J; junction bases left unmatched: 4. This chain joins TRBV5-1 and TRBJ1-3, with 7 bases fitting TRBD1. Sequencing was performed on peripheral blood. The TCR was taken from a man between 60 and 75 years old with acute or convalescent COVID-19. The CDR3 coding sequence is TGCGCCAGCAGCCCTGGACAGGACTCTGGAAACACCATATATTTT. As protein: CASSPGQDSGNTIYF.